This T cell receptor beta chain was retrieved from a study of vaccination and CD4 T cells after COVID-19. Study-level information: Blood was drawn a median about 75 days post second dose, range 14 to 241.

The CDR3 length is 15 residues. Trimming shortened V by 4 bases and J by 4 bases, and 11 bases separated the two germline ends. TCRdb re-analysed the PCR reads in MiXCR, keeping a single row per CDR3 protein. The sample records approximately 19,000 distinct CDR3 sequences, around 68% being singletons. The chain uses TRBV12-3 or TRBV12-4 and TRBJ2-6; the D gene is possibly TRBD1 (5 bases). Here the sequenced sample was CD4+ T cells from blood, taken before SARS-CoV-2 vaccination. The receptor's source is a human donor who had recovered from COVID-19. The CDR3 DNA is TGTGCCAGCAGTTCAACAGGATCCGGGGCCAACGTCCTGACTTTC. This translates into CASSSTGSGANVLTF.